These T cell receptor beta chains were read from a single sample in a study of blood T cell repertoires in COVID-19. Profiled with immunoSEQ multiplex PCR; TCRdb holds only in-frame clones, not every one. This table has about 30,000 clones, approximately 90% appearing once. Sequenced material: peripheral blood. The receptors shown here come from a human donor with active COVID-19. The donor label of this sample is uncertain. Both conserved end residues are part of each CDR3. The D gene is left open where the match is weak. Clone size, where shown, is once, few, many, or a class for clones that have expanded.

>TRBD2|TRBJ2-1|.|TRBV5-1
TGCGCCAGCAGCTCCTTCGGGGGTGGCGGGAGGCTCTACAATGAGCAGTTCTTC
CASSSFGGGGRLYNEQFF
>.|TRBJ1-4|.|TRBV5-4
TGTGCCAGCAGCTTGGGGGGGGGCACTAATGAAAAACTGTTTTTT
CASSLGGGTNEKLFF
>.|TRBJ1-3|.|TRBV9
TGTGCCAGCAGCGCCCTGGACAGTTTCTCTGGAAACACCATATATTTT
CASSALDSFSGNTIYF
>.|TRBJ2-3|.|TRBV7-2
TGTGCCAGCAGCTTAAGAAGCAACACAGATACGCAGTATTTT
CASSLRSNTDTQYF
>TRBD2|TRBJ2-5|.|TRBV30
TGTGCCTGGAGTCTTGACGGGGGGTACCAAGAGACCCAGTACTTC
CAWSLDGGYQETQYF
>.|TRBJ1-3|.|TRBV30
TGTGCCTGGAGTGTATTCTCAGAGGTGAGGGCTGGAAACACCATATATTTT
CAWSVFSEVRAGNTIYF
>.|TRBJ1-1|.|TRBV10-3
TGTGCCATCAGTGAGATAACAGTGTGGAAGAACACTGAAGCTTTCTTT
CAISEITVWKNTEAFF
>TRBD2|TRBJ2-3|.|TRBV13
TGTGCCAGCAGCCCCGGAGGGTTGCGGGAGGGCCCAGATACGCAGTATTTT
CASSPGGLREGPDTQYF
>.|TRBJ2-2|.|TRBV27
TGTGCCAGCAGTTTGACTAGACCCACCGGGGAGCTGTTTTTT
CASSLTRPTGELFF
>TRBD1|TRBJ1-5|.|TRBV28
TGTGCCAGCAGTTTATGGATTCGCCCCACAGGGGGCGGCAATCAGCCCCAGCATTTT
CASSLWIRPTGGGNQPQHF
>TRBD1|TRBJ2-5|.|TRBV27
TGTGCCAGCAGTTTCCTCACCCCGACAGGGGGAACGACACAAGAGACCCAGTACTTC
CASSFLTPTGGTTQETQYF
>.|TRBJ2-5|.|TRBV20-1
TGCAGTGCTCGACAGAAAGAGACCCAGTACTTC
CSARQKETQYF
>.|TRBJ1-5|.|TRBV27
TGTGCCAGCAGTTTGGGGGGGATGAGCAATCAGCCCCAGCATTTT
CASSLGGMSNQPQHF
>TRBD2|TRBJ2-7|.|TRBV6-2/TRBV6-3
TGTGCCAGCAGTTACTCGGGACTAGCGGGCCCCGACGAGCAGTACTTC
CASSYSGLAGPDEQYF
>.|TRBJ2-7|.|TRBV3-1/TRBV3-2
TGTGCCAGCAGCTCCTGGCAAGCCTACGAGCAGTACTTC
CASSSWQAYEQYF
>.|TRBJ2-5|.|TRBV5-1
TGCGCCAGCAGCTTCCGACCTCAGGTACGAGAGACCCAGTACTTC
CASSFRPQVRETQYF
>.|TRBJ2-7|.|TRBV19
TGTGCCAGTAGTCCGGTGCTTTGGGCCGAGTCCTACGAGCAGTACTTC
CASSPVLWAESYEQYF
>TRBD1|TRBJ1-2|.|TRBV10-3
TGTGCCATCAGTGAAGGGACAGGGATTTATGGCTACACCTTC
CAISEGTGIYGYTF
>TRBD1|TRBJ1-1|.|TRBV18
TGTGCCAGCTCACCCAGGGGGAGCGCTGAAGCTTTCTTT
CASSPRGSAEAFF
>.|TRBJ1-6|.|TRBV2
TGTGCCAGCGCGGAGGGCCGGGGTTCACCCCTCCACTTT
CASAEGRGSPLHF
>TRBD1|TRBJ1-1|.|TRBV28
TGTGCCAGCAGTGTAACAGGGGGCGGGAACACTGAAGCTTTCTTT
CASSVTGGGNTEAFF
>.|TRBJ1-6|.|TRBV7-2
TGTGCCAGCAGCTCCCCAGGGTGGAATTCACCCCTCCACTTT
CASSSPGWNSPLHF
>TRBD1|TRBJ1-4|.|TRBV5-1
TGCGCCAGCAGCCCCAGGGGGCGCCTAAATGAAAAACTGTTTTTT
CASSPRGRLNEKLFF
>.|TRBJ1-6|.|TRBV27
TGTGCCAGCAGTCTTGGGACACTCTCACCCCTCCACTTT
CASSLGTLSPLHF
>.|TRBJ2-2|.|TRBV3-1/TRBV3-2
TGTGCCAGCAGCGCCTACAGGGGAGGCGGGGAGCTGTTTTTT
CASSAYRGGGELFF
>TRBD1|TRBJ1-6|.|TRBV28
TGTGCCAGCAGTTTAGGGACAGGACAGGGGCATTCACCCCTCCACTTT
CASSLGTGQGHSPLHF
>.|TRBJ2-2|.|TRBV6-2/TRBV6-3
TGTGCCAGCAGTTATTGGTTAACAGGAGGGTTTTCCGGGGAGCTGTTTTTT
CASSYWLTGGFSGELFF
>.|TRBJ1-2|.|TRBV10-1
TGCGCCAGCAGTCCCGGACAGTTGTATGGCTACACCTTC
CASSPGQLYGYTF
>TRBD1|TRBJ1-2|few|TRBV28
TGTGCCAGCAGGCCACTTCAGGGGGCCCCCGGCTACACCTTC
CASRPLQGAPGYTF
>TRBD2|TRBJ2-1|.|TRBV5-4
TGTGCCAGCAGCAGTAGCGGGCCCTCCTACAATGAGCAGTTCTTC
CASSSSGPSYNEQFF
>TRBD2|TRBJ2-1|.|TRBV20-1
TGCAGTGCTCGGACTAGCGAAGAGCAGTTCTTC
CSARTSEEQFF
>TRBD2|TRBJ2-7|.|TRBV19
TGTGCCAGTAGTATAGGTGGACTAGCGCCCGAGCAGTACTTC
CASSIGGLAPEQYF
>.|TRBJ2-7|.|TRBV21-1
TGTGCCAGCACCGAGGCTAGCGGGGGGGCATTCTCCTACGAGCAGTACTTC
CASTEASGGAFSYEQYF
>TRBD1|TRBJ1-1|.|TRBV12-5
TGTGCTAGTGGTACTGGTCGAATTGGCAGGGGGTACACTGAAGCTTTCTTT
CASGTGRIGRGYTEAFF
>.|TRBJ1-1|.|TRBV13
TGTGCCAGCAGCTTAGTCGGGGGGAACACTGAAGCTTTCTTT
CASSLVGGNTEAFF
>TRBD1|TRBJ2-7|.|TRBV28
TGTGCCAGCAGTTCACCGGGACAGGGAATGGGGGCCTACGAGCAGTACTTC
CASSSPGQGMGAYEQYF
>TRBD1|TRBJ2-3|once|TRBV27
TGTGCCAGCAGTACAACAGGGGGCCGCACAGATACGCAGTATTTT
CASSTTGGRTDTQYF
>TRBD1|TRBJ1-4|.|TRBV11-2
TGTGCCAGCAGCTTAACGGCAGGGGGTGAAAAACTGTTTTTT
CASSLTAGGEKLFF
>.|TRBJ2-3|.|TRBV7-3
TGTGCCAGACTAGGGCGGGGCGGTTGCACAGATACGCAGTATTTT
CARLGRGGCTDTQYF
>.|TRBJ1-3|.|TRBV28
TGTGCCAGCGGAACGGCAGGGTACTCTGGAAACACCATATATTTT
CASGTAGYSGNTIYF